The next 9 T cell receptor beta chains were all read from a single sample in a study of T cell responses to AZD1222 COVID-19 vaccine. Data came from immunoSEQ multiplex PCR; TCRdb stores just in-frame clones and leaves some out. Among some 140,000 clones, around four fifths were seen once, and the ten largest hold roughly 4%. The material sequenced was peripheral blood, taken on day 0 of AZD1222 vaccination. These receptors came from an adult in good health.

DNA of the CDR3: TGTGCCAGCAGCCAAGGGACCGACACAGATACGCAGTATTTT. It specifies CASSQGTDTDTQYF. The chain joins TRBV11-3 to TRBJ2-3; D is tentatively TRBD1 or TRBD2 (5 bases each). The CDR3 is made up of 14 amino acids. Germline assignment: CDR1 SGHNT and CDR2 YENEEA. V shed 5 bases and J shed 2 bases, with 11 bases lying between them.

The rearrangement links TRBV28 to TRBJ2-7; TRBD1 matches 9 bases. J gave up 0 bases and V 5 bases, and 2 bases lay outside the gene matches. Per the germline V gene, CDR1 is MDHEN and CDR2 is SYDVKM. The CDR3 runs to 14 residues. The CDR3: CASSQTGGSYEQYF. The CDR3 nucleotides are TGTGCCAGCAGTCAGACAGGGGGCTCCTACGAGCAGTACTTC.

A few counts support this clone. The chain recombines TRBV28 with TRBJ1-5, with a weak D call TRBD1 (6 bases). Trimming removed 4 bases at V and 9 bases at J, with 19 bases between. CDR1 and CDR2 from the germline V gene are MDHEN and SYDVKM. The CDR3 totals 15 residues. CDR3 bases: TGTGCCAGCAGTTCCGGCCTGGGGGCTCGAACGCCCCAGCATTTT. It is translated as CASSSGLGARTPQHF.

The chain uses TRBV3-1 (or the pseudogene TRBV3-2) and TRBJ2-7; D possibly matches TRBD1 or TRBD2 (5 bases each). The CDR3 extends over 14 amino acids. Germline values: CDR1 LGHDT, CDR2 YNNKEL (reference sequence). Trimming took 1 base from V and 4 from J, leaving 11 bases between them. The CDR3 loop reads CASSQVAGSYEQYF. The CDR3 DNA sequence: TGTGCCAGCAGCCAAGTCGCAGGGAGTTACGAGCAGTACTTC.

The chain links TRBV19 to TRBJ1-2; 7 bases align to TRBD1. The CDR3 is 13 amino acids. Per the germline V gene, CDR1 is LNHDA and CDR2 is SQIVND (reference sequence). The trim removed 2 bases at V and 8 bases at J, leaving 5 bases unmatched. The CDR3 sequence: CASSITGAPGYTF. The CDR3 DNA is TGTGCCAGTAGTATAACAGGGGCGCCCGGCTACACCTTC. The complete variable domain, with remaining parts taken from reference TRBV19 and TRBJ1-2, reads DGGITQSPKYLFRKEGQNVTLSCEQNLNHDAMYWYRQDPGQGLRLIYYSQIVNDFQKGDIAEGYSVSREKKESFPLTVTSAQKNPTAFYLCASSITGAPGYTFGSGTRLTVV.

The chain is built from TRBV19 and TRBJ2-3; 8 bases are shared with TRBD2. The CDR3 sequence is 15 residues long. In germline, CDR1 is LNHDA, CDR2 SQIVND (reference sequence). V lost 5 bases, J lost 6 bases, and 10 bases stayed unmatched. The CDR3 loop reads CASSLSTGLVDTQYF. Written as DNA, the CDR3 is TGTGCCAGTAGTCTCAGTACGGGACTAGTCGATACGCAGTATTTT.

The chain couples TRBV6-5 to TRBJ2-4; D unclear. CDR1 and CDR2 from the germline V gene are MNHEY and SVGAGI. Trimming took 4 bases from V and 8 from J, leaving 15 bases between them. The CDR3 covers 14 residues. CDR3 residues: CASSSGPGTDIQYF. The CDR3 nucleotides read TGTGCCAGCAGTTCAGGCCCTGGCACGGACATTCAGTACTTC.

The chain is built from TRBV2 and TRBJ1-2; D remains ambiguous. This CDR3 has 12 residues. Trimming cost V 5 bases and J 0 bases, with 4 bases left between them. Germline assignment: CDR1 SNHLY and CDR2 FYNNEI. In DNA form, the CDR3 reads TGTGCCAGCAGTAGCCCTAACTATGGCTACACCTTC. Its protein is CASSSPNYGYTF.

The V gene is TRBV5-6, the J gene TRBJ2-7; TRBD1 aligns across 8 bases. CDR1 and CDR2 from the germline V gene are SGHDT and YYEEEE. V trimming: 4 bases; J trimming: 3 bases; junction bases outside the gene matches: 15. CDR3 length: 17 amino acids. CDR3 protein: CASSIVGLGQGGYEQYF. The CDR3 bases are TGTGCCAGCAGCATCGTAGGTCTTGGACAGGGAGGCTACGAGCAGTACTTC.